Listed below are T cell receptor beta chains from one sample, sequenced in a study of blood T cell repertoires in COVID-19. Method: immunoSEQ multiplex PCR; TCRdb's copy keeps in-frame clones and lacks some. The sample contains about 99,000 clones, around 74% of which appear only once. The sample comprised peripheral blood. Receptors were obtained from an elderly woman with active or convalescent COVID-19. The CDR3 runs from the conserved cysteine through the conserved F or W. Each record gives: V gene, clone size, D gene, J gene, CDR3 DNA, CDR3 protein. The D gene is left open where the match is weak. Clone size, where shown, is once, few, many, or a class for clones that have expanded.

V: TRBV6-2/TRBV6-3; size: .; D: .; J: TRBJ2-7; DNA: TGTGCCAGCAGTTTCACCTACGAGCAGTACTTC; CDR3: CASSFTYEQYF
V: TRBV7-2; size: .; D: TRBD2; J: TRBJ2-1; DNA: TGTGCCAGCAGCTTAGCTGGCGGGAGAACCTACAATGAGCAGTTCTTC; CDR3: CASSLAGGRTYNEQFF
V: TRBV7-9; size: .; D: .; J: TRBJ2-7; DNA: TGTGCCAGCAGCTTATCGGGAAACTCCTACGAGCAGTACTTC; CDR3: CASSLSGNSYEQYF
V: TRBV28; size: .; D: TRBD1; J: TRBJ2-7; DNA: TGTGCCAGCAGTATGTGGACAGGGCGTGTAGACGAGCAGTACTTC; CDR3: CASSMWTGRVDEQYF
V: TRBV15; size: .; D: .; J: TRBJ1-4; DNA: TGTGCCACCAGCAGAGGGGGGGGAATCGCGACTAATGAAAAACTGTTTTTT; CDR3: CATSRGGGIATNEKLFF
V: TRBV5-1; size: .; D: .; J: TRBJ1-1; DNA: TGTGCCAGCAGCTTGGCCCTCTTAACACAGGAGAACACTGAAGCTTTCTTT; CDR3: CASSLALLTQENTEAFF
V: TRBV6-5; size: few; D: .; J: TRBJ1-1; DNA: TGTGCCAGCAGTCCCAGGAGCCCAGGGCTGGAAGCTTTCTTT; CDR3: CASSPRSPGLEAFF
V: TRBV7-9; size: .; D: .; J: TRBJ2-7; DNA: TGTGCCAGCAGCGTTCAAGGGGGCTCCTACGAGCAGTACTTC; CDR3: CASSVQGGSYEQYF
V: TRBV19; size: once; D: TRBD2; J: TRBJ2-7; DNA: TGTGCCAGTAGATCTAGCGGGAGTTCCTACGAGCAGTACTTC; CDR3: CASRSSGSSYEQYF
V: TRBV19; size: once; D: TRBD2; J: TRBJ2-5; DNA: TGTGCCAGTAGTCCCGCGGGGGGGAACCAAGAGACCCAGTACTTC; CDR3: CASSPAGGNQETQYF
V: TRBV7-2; size: .; D: TRBD1; J: TRBJ2-3; DNA: TGTGCCAGCAGCTTTGACAGGGGCTCAGATACGCAGTATTTT; CDR3: CASSFDRGSDTQYF
V: TRBV19; size: .; D: .; J: TRBJ2-7; DNA: TGTGCCAGTAGTATAGGGGTCGGGACACCGACCTACGAGCAGTACTTC; CDR3: CASSIGVGTPTYEQYF
V: TRBV12-3/TRBV12-4; size: few; D: .; J: TRBJ2-2; DNA: TGTGCCAGCAGTCCCGGACAGACCGGGGAGCTGTTTTTT; CDR3: CASSPGQTGELFF
V: TRBV19; size: .; D: TRBD2; J: TRBJ2-1; DNA: TGTGCCAGTAGTATAGACCACTGGACTAGCGCAAGCAATGAGCAGTTCTTC; CDR3: CASSIDHWTSASNEQFF
V: TRBV2; size: .; D: TRBD1; J: TRBJ2-7; DNA: TGTGGCTCGGGGCAGGGGGCGATAAACGAGCAGTACTTC; CDR3: CGSGQGAINEQYF
V: TRBV7-8; size: .; D: .; J: TRBJ2-7; DNA: TGTGCCAGCAGCTCCCGGACAGCTGCCTACGAGCAGTACTTC; CDR3: CASSSRTAAYEQYF
V: TRBV27; size: .; D: .; J: TRBJ1-3; DNA: TGTGCCAGCAGTTTGGGAGGGTCTGGAAACACCATATATTTT; CDR3: CASSLGGSGNTIYF
V: TRBV19; size: once; D: TRBD2; J: TRBJ2-7; DNA: TGTGCCAGTAGTATGCTGACTAGCGGGTCGAGCTCCTACGAGCAGTACTTC; CDR3: CASSMLTSGSSSYEQYF
V: TRBV6-5; size: .; D: TRBD1; J: TRBJ2-7; DNA: TGTGCCAGCAGCCCCGCCGGGACAGGGAGGTACGAGCAGTACTTC; CDR3: CASSPAGTGRYEQYF
V: TRBV28; size: .; D: TRBD2; J: TRBJ2-1; DNA: TGTGCCAGCAGTTTATTCACTAGCGGAAACAATGAGCAGTTCTTC; CDR3: CASSLFTSGNNEQFF
V: TRBV7-2; size: .; D: .; J: TRBJ2-2; DNA: TGTGCCAGCAGCTTGTATCTAGTTGGTGGGGAGCTGTTTTTT; CDR3: CASSLYLVGGELFF
V: TRBV5-1; size: .; D: TRBD1; J: TRBJ1-5; DNA: TGCGCCAGCAGCTTGGGGACAGGGGGCGTCGATCAGCCCCAGCATTTT; CDR3: CASSLGTGGVDQPQHF
V: TRBV4-1; size: .; D: .; J: TRBJ1-6; DNA: TGCGCCAGCAGCCAAGAAACAGGAACTAATTCACCCCTCCACTTT; CDR3: CASSQETGTNSPLHF
V: TRBV6-2/TRBV6-3; size: .; D: TRBD1; J: TRBJ1-4; DNA: TGTGCCAGCAGTTGGACCGAGGGGGCGCGGGAAAAACTGTTTTTT; CDR3: CASSWTEGAREKLFF
V: TRBV3-1/TRBV3-2; size: .; D: TRBD2; J: TRBJ2-3; DNA: TGTGCCAGCAGCCCAGAGCGGGGTTTGAACACAGATACGCAGTATTTT; CDR3: CASSPERGLNTDTQYF
V: TRBV7-6; size: .; D: TRBD1; J: TRBJ1-4; DNA: TGTGCCAGCAGCAAAGAGGGGACAGGGGTCGAAAAACTGTTTTTT; CDR3: CASSKEGTGVEKLFF
V: TRBV5-1; size: .; D: .; J: TRBJ1-5; DNA: TGCGCCAGCAGCTTGATCCCGGATCAGCCCCAGCATTTT; CDR3: CASSLIPDQPQHF
V: TRBV30; size: .; D: .; J: TRBJ2-7; DNA: TGTGCCCGACAACAGGGAGACGAGCAGTACTTC; CDR3: CARQQGDEQYF
V: TRBV6-5; size: .; D: TRBD1; J: TRBJ2-3; DNA: TGTGCCAGCAGTCAGGGGGCAAGCACAGATACGCAGTATTTT; CDR3: CASSQGASTDTQYF
V: TRBV14; size: few; D: TRBD1; J: TRBJ1-2; DNA: TGTGCCAGCAGCCAACGGCTGACAGGGTCCTATGGCTACACCTTC; CDR3: CASSQRLTGSYGYTF
V: TRBV28; size: .; D: TRBD1; J: TRBJ2-7; DNA: TGTGCCGGACAGGGTAGGGCTGGCGAGCAGTACTTC; CDR3: CAGQGRAGEQYF
V: TRBV2; size: .; D: TRBD2; J: TRBJ2-7; DNA: TGTGCCAGCAGTGTGGGACTAGCAGGGGTGCAGTACTTC; CDR3: CASSVGLAGVQYF
V: TRBV9; size: .; D: .; J: TRBJ1-1; DNA: TGTGCCAGCAGCGTCAATCCACAGGGATTCACTGAAGCTTTCTTT; CDR3: CASSVNPQGFTEAFF
V: TRBV7-8; size: .; D: .; J: TRBJ2-3; DNA: TGTGCCAGCAGCTTATTCGGAGTAAGCACAGATACGCAGTATTTT; CDR3: CASSLFGVSTDTQYF
V: TRBV19; size: .; D: TRBD1; J: TRBJ2-5; DNA: TGTGCCAGTAGTCTACTCGGACAGGGGCGAGAGACCCAGTACTTC; CDR3: CASSLLGQGRETQYF
V: TRBV25-1; size: .; D: .; J: TRBJ1-1; DNA: TGTGCCAGCAGTGGCCCGCCGGGGACACGGAACACTGAAGCTTTCTTT; CDR3: CASSGPPGTRNTEAFF
V: TRBV4-2; size: .; D: .; J: TRBJ2-3; DNA: TGTGCCAGCAGCCAAGAGGGGGGGCGGGGCACAGATACGCAGTATTTT; CDR3: CASSQEGGRGTDTQYF
V: TRBV6-2/TRBV6-3; size: .; D: TRBD1; J: TRBJ1-1; DNA: TGTGCCAGCAGTGGCCACAGGGGTGGCACTGAAGCTTTCTTT; CDR3: CASSGHRGGTEAFF